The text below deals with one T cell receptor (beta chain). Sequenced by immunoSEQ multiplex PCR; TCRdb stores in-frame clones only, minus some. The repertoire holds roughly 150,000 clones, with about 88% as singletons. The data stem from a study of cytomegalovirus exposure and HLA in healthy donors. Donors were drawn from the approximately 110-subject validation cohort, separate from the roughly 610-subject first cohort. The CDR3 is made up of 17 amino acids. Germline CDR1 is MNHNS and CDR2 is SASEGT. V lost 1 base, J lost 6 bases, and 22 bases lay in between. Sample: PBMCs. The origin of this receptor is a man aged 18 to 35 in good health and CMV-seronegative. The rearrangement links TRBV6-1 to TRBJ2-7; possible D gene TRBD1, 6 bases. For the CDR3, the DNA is TGTGCCAGCAGTGAAGTAGGATTTTCTGTACAGGGTGTCGAGCAGTACGTC. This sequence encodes CASSEVGFSVQGVEQYV.